This note documents a single T cell receptor beta chain sequence. Random hexamers primed reverse transcription of about 0.45 to 1 ug RNA. Amplification of the TCR beta CDR3 was carried out by immunoSEQ multiplex PCR, which spanned a total of 54 Vbeta and 13 Jbeta segments. TCRdb reprocessed the immunoSEQ multiplex PCR reads via MiXCR and lists one record per CDR3 protein. The sample lists approximately 150,000 distinct CDR3 sequences, approximately 94% occurring once. The data are from a study of CD8 T cells in Susac syndrome. Sequencing of TCR beta covered CD8+ and CD4+ T cells obtained from blood. The study used healthy donors as controls matched for age and sex. The V segment lost 0 bases and the J segment 4 bases; nucleotides outside the gene matches: 27. The CDR3 sequence is 23 residues long.

The rearrangement joins TRBV23-1 to TRBJ1-2, with 9 nucleotides matching TRBD1. TRBV23-1 is identified as an open reading frame with a role that is uncertain. The receptor's source is a human donor in good health. The specimen was CD4+ T cells from PBMCs. The CDR3: CASSQSTVRDREMEGLKFYGYTF. The CDR3 bases are TGCGCCAGCAGTCAATCCACTGTCCGGGACAGGGAAATGGAGGGGTTGAAATTCTATGGCTACACCTTC.